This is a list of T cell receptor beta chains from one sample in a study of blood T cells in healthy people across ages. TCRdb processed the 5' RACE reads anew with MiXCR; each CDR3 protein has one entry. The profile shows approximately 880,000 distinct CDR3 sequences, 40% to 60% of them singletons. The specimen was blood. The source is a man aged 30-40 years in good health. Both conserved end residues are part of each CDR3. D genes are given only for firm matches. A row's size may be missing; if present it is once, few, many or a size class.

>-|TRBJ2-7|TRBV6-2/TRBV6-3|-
CASSWTAYEQYF
TGTGCCAGCAGTTGGACGGCCTACGAGCAGTACTTC
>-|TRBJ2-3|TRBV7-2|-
CASSPRVAQDTQYF
TGTGCCAGCAGCCCCCGCGTGGCCCAGGATACGCAGTATTTT
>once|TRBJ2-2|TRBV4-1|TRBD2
CASSQRELAGVNTGELFF
TGCGCCAGCAGCCAGAGGGAGCTAGCGGGGGTGAACACCGGGGAGCTGTTTTTT
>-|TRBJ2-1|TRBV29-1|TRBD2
CSVAGTSGLDFYNEQFF
TGCAGCGTCGCGGGGACTAGCGGGTTAGACTTCTACAATGAGCAGTTCTTC
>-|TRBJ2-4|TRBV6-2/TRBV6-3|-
CASSTYAGAKNIQYF
TGTGCCAGCAGTACCTATGCCGGAGCCAAAAACATTCAGTACTTC
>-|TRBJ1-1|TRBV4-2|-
CASSQVGKDSQPNTEAFF
TGTGCCAGCAGCCAAGTAGGTAAGGACAGTCAACCGAACACTGAAGCTTTCTTT
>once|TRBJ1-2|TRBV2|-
CASTDWAEWGYTF
TGTGCCAGCACTGACTGGGCGGAGTGGGGCTACACCTTC
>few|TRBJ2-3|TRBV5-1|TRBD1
CASSLGTGGLADTQYF
TGCGCCAGCAGCTTGGGGACAGGGGGTTTGGCAGATACGCAGTATTTT
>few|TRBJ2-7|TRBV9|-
CASSPEGSKGEFSYEQYF
TGTGCCAGCAGCCCAGAGGGGTCGAAGGGGGAATTCTCCTACGAGCAGTACTTC
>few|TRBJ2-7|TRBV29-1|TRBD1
CSVGGTGDEQYF
TGCAGCGTTGGAGGGACAGGGGACGAGCAGTACTTC
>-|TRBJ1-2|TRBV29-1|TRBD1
CSVVGDRGHGHTF
TGCAGCGTTGTAGGGGACAGGGGCCATGGCCACACCTTC
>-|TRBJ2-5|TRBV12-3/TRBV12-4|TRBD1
CASSPRQGANNEQYF
TGTGCCAGTAGCCCCCGACAGGGGGCTAACAATGAGCAGTACTTC
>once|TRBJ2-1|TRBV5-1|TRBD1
CASSFLGQGSNEQFF
TGCGCCAGCAGCTTTCTGGGACAGGGGTCCAATGAGCAGTTCTTC
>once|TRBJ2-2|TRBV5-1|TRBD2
CASSPRGTPNTGELFF
TGCGCCAGCAGCCCGCGGGGGACCCCGAACACCGGGGAGCTGTTTTTT
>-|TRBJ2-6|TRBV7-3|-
CASTLTGGTSKGANVLTF
TGTGCCAGCACCCTAACGGGCGGTACTTCTAAAGGGGCCAACGTCCTGACTTTC
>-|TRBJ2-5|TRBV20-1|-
CSASSGLEGEQYF
TGCAGTGCTAGTTCGGGGCTCGAGGGAGAGCAGTACTTC
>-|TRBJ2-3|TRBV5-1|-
CASSDPGDTDTQYF
TGCGCCAGCAGCGACCCAGGGGACACAGATACGCAGTATTTT
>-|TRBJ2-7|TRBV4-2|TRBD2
CASSQDQGTSGLENYEQYF
TGTGCCAGCAGCCAAGATCAAGGGACTAGCGGGCTCGAGAATTACGAGCAGTACTTC
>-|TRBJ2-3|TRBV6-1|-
CASTVGGAGTDTQYF
TGTGCCAGCACGGTGGGGGGTGCGGGCACAGATACGCAGTATTTT
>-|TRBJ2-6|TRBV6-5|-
CASSFIRQLGANVLTF
TGCGCCAGCAGTTTCATCAGGCAATTGGGGGCCAACGTCCTGACTTTC
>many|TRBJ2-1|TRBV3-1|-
CASSQEDGSYNEQFF
TGTGCCAGCAGCCAAGAGGACGGTTCCTACAATGAGCAGTTCTTC